This is a list of T cell receptor beta chains from one sample in a study of human T cells and chemical hapten exposure. TCRdb re-derived calls from the RACE reads in MiXCR, one entry per CDR3 protein. There are 330,000 or so distinct CDR3 sequences in the sample; about 6.3% occur only once, and about 6% lies in the top ten. The sequences come from whole blood, collected in connection with sensitization to the hapten diphenylcyclopropenone (DPC). All receptors derive from a woman younger than 35 with alopecia areata. Some clones in this sample may be carry-over from other donors' samples. Both conserved end residues are part of each CDR3. Each record gives: clone size, V gene, D gene, J gene, CDR3 DNA, CDR3 protein. The D gene is left open where the match is weak. The size field is filled for only some rows; it gives once, few, many or a size class.

abundance: many
v_gene: TRBV29-1
d_gene: .
j_gene: TRBJ1-2
CDR3nt: TGCAGCGCCTCAAAGGACAGCTATTCGAACTATGGCTACACCTTC
CDR3aa: CSASKDSYSNYGYTF

abundance: few
v_gene: TRBV7-9
d_gene: .
j_gene: TRBJ1-1
CDR3nt: TGTGCCAGCAGCCCGCAGGGACGGCAGGGCGCTGAAGCTTTCTTT
CDR3aa: CASSPQGRQGAEAFF

abundance: many
v_gene: TRBV18
d_gene: TRBD1
j_gene: TRBJ1-5
CDR3nt: TGTGCCAGCTCACCACAGGGGGCCGATCAGCCCCAGCATTTT
CDR3aa: CASSPQGADQPQHF

abundance: few
v_gene: TRBV19
d_gene: .
j_gene: TRBJ1-2
CDR3nt: TGTGCCAGTTCTGGGTCGGTCTATGGCTACACCTTC
CDR3aa: CASSGSVYGYTF

abundance: .
v_gene: TRBV6-2/TRBV6-3
d_gene: TRBD1
j_gene: TRBJ2-1
CDR3nt: TGTGCCAGCAGGGGGAGGACAGGGGGCTACAATGAGCAGTTCTTC
CDR3aa: CASRGRTGGYNEQFF

abundance: many
v_gene: TRBV12-3/TRBV12-4
d_gene: .
j_gene: TRBJ1-3
CDR3nt: TGTGCCATTAGCCCCGGCTCTGGAAACACCATATATTTT
CDR3aa: CAISPGSGNTIYF

abundance: .
v_gene: TRBV20-1
d_gene: .
j_gene: TRBJ2-2
CDR3nt: TGCAGTGCTAGAGAATCCGGGGAGCTGTTTTTT
CDR3aa: CSARESGELFF

abundance: .
v_gene: TRBV20-1
d_gene: .
j_gene: TRBJ1-4
CDR3nt: TGCAGTGCTAGAGCCCCGGGACGCATTGGGGGAAAACTGTTTTTT
CDR3aa: CSARAPGRIGGKLFF

abundance: .
v_gene: TRBV3-1
d_gene: TRBD1
j_gene: TRBJ2-4
CDR3nt: TGTGCCAGCAGCCGCAGGACAGGGGAAAACATTCAGTACTTC
CDR3aa: CASSRRTGENIQYF

abundance: few
v_gene: TRBV10-2
d_gene: TRBD1
j_gene: TRBJ2-3
CDR3nt: TGCGCCAGCAGACGGGACAGGGGGCGAGATACGCAGTATTTT
CDR3aa: CASRRDRGRDTQYF

abundance: few
v_gene: TRBV28
d_gene: TRBD1
j_gene: TRBJ2-2
CDR3nt: TGTGCCAGCAGAAAGGACAGGGTCGGAACCGGGGAGCTGTTTTTT
CDR3aa: CASRKDRVGTGELFF

abundance: .
v_gene: TRBV20-1
d_gene: .
j_gene: TRBJ2-2
CDR3nt: TGCAGTGCTAGACGCCCCGACACCGGGGAGCTGTTTTTT
CDR3aa: CSARRPDTGELFF

abundance: .
v_gene: TRBV29-1
d_gene: .
j_gene: TRBJ1-1
CDR3nt: TGCAGCGGCACAGTGATGAACACTGAAGCTTTCTTT
CDR3aa: CSGTVMNTEAFF

abundance: many
v_gene: TRBV6-5
d_gene: .
j_gene: TRBJ2-7
CDR3nt: TGTGCCAGCAATGGGGGGCCCGACGAGCAGTACTTC
CDR3aa: CASNGGPDEQYF

abundance: many
v_gene: TRBV20-1
d_gene: .
j_gene: TRBJ1-6
CDR3nt: TGCAGTGCTACCCGCACTGGACACGCTAGTTACAATTCACCCCTCCACTTT
CDR3aa: CSATRTGHASYNSPLHF

abundance: many
v_gene: TRBV7-9
d_gene: TRBD2
j_gene: TRBJ2-3
CDR3nt: TGTGCCAGCAGCATAGGAGGGACTAGCGGTACAGATACGCAGTATTTT
CDR3aa: CASSIGGTSGTDTQYF

abundance: .
v_gene: TRBV5-4
d_gene: TRBD1
j_gene: TRBJ1-1
CDR3nt: TGTGCCAGCAGGCCTCGTACAGCCACAGGGGCAAACACTGAAGCTTTCTTT
CDR3aa: CASRPRTATGANTEAFF

abundance: .
v_gene: TRBV7-9
d_gene: .
j_gene: TRBJ2-3
CDR3nt: TGTGCCAGCAGCTGGGGGTCGGTCGATACGCAGTATTTT
CDR3aa: CASSWGSVDTQYF

abundance: .
v_gene: TRBV6-6
d_gene: .
j_gene: TRBJ1-5
CDR3nt: TGTGCCAGCAGTTACCCGGGGGTAATGAGCAATCAGCCCCAGCATTTT
CDR3aa: CASSYPGVMSNQPQHF

abundance: many
v_gene: TRBV10-3
d_gene: .
j_gene: TRBJ1-5
CDR3nt: TGTGCCATCAGTGATGGTACGGGTAGCAATCAGCCCCAGCATTTT
CDR3aa: CAISDGTGSNQPQHF

abundance: .
v_gene: TRBV6-5
d_gene: .
j_gene: TRBJ1-2
CDR3nt: TGTGCCAGCAGTTCCAGTGGGGCAAGCTATGGCTACACCTTC
CDR3aa: CASSSSGASYGYTF

abundance: few
v_gene: TRBV2
d_gene: .
j_gene: TRBJ1-2
CDR3nt: TGTGCCAGCAGGGGACCGGGACTATACACTGGCTACACCTTC
CDR3aa: CASRGPGLYTGYTF

abundance: .
v_gene: TRBV7-2
d_gene: .
j_gene: TRBJ1-3
CDR3nt: TGTGCCAGCAGCATCCAGGACAGCTTCTCTGGAAACACCATATATTTT
CDR3aa: CASSIQDSFSGNTIYF

abundance: many
v_gene: TRBV7-2
d_gene: TRBD2
j_gene: TRBJ2-3
CDR3nt: TGTGCCAGCAGCTTAGGCATCGGGGGGGGAGGAAATACGCAGTATTTT
CDR3aa: CASSLGIGGGGNTQYF

abundance: few
v_gene: TRBV3-1
d_gene: .
j_gene: TRBJ2-3
CDR3nt: TGTGCCAGCAGCCAACAAAACCAGACGGCTCCTAGCACAGATACGCAGTATTTT
CDR3aa: CASSQQNQTAPSTDTQYF

abundance: few
v_gene: TRBV13
d_gene: TRBD2
j_gene: TRBJ2-2
CDR3nt: TGTGCCAGCAGCTCTCGGGACGGACTAGGTTACACCGGGGAGCTGTTTTTT
CDR3aa: CASSSRDGLGYTGELFF

abundance: .
v_gene: TRBV5-5
d_gene: .
j_gene: TRBJ2-7
CDR3nt: TGTGCCAGCAGCTCCGGCCCCGGGATCTCCTACGAGCAGTACTTC
CDR3aa: CASSSGPGISYEQYF

abundance: many
v_gene: TRBV20-1
d_gene: .
j_gene: TRBJ1-5
CDR3nt: TGCAGTGCTCCCGGCGGGGGGCTGTTGCAGCCCCAGCATTTT
CDR3aa: CSAPGGGLLQPQHF

abundance: many
v_gene: TRBV7-2
d_gene: .
j_gene: TRBJ1-1
CDR3nt: TGTGCCAGCAGCCTCAACAGGGTGACTGAAGCTTTCTTT
CDR3aa: CASSLNRVTEAFF

abundance: .
v_gene: TRBV2
d_gene: .
j_gene: TRBJ1-5
CDR3nt: TGTGCCAGCAGTAAAATCCAAATCCATTATAGCAATCAGCCCCAGCATTTT
CDR3aa: CASSKIQIHYSNQPQHF

abundance: many
v_gene: TRBV6-6
d_gene: .
j_gene: TRBJ1-5
CDR3nt: TGTGCCAGCAGTCTGGACAGCCGGGGGCCCCAGCATTTT
CDR3aa: CASSLDSRGPQHF

abundance: many
v_gene: TRBV12-3/TRBV12-4
d_gene: .
j_gene: TRBJ2-3
CDR3nt: TGTGCCAGCATAGAGGGGACCCTCCCAGATACGCAGTATTTT
CDR3aa: CASIEGTLPDTQYF

abundance: few
v_gene: TRBV3-1
d_gene: .
j_gene: TRBJ2-7
CDR3nt: TGTGCCAGCAGCCAAGGGTTGGCAGGCCGGCAGTACTTC
CDR3aa: CASSQGLAGRQYF

abundance: .
v_gene: TRBV20-1
d_gene: .
j_gene: TRBJ2-5
CDR3nt: TGCAGTGCTATAAGGGGAGGCGAGACCCAGTACTTC
CDR3aa: CSAIRGGETQYF

abundance: few
v_gene: TRBV20-1
d_gene: TRBD2
j_gene: TRBJ2-7
CDR3nt: TGCAGTGCTAGAGAGGTTGGCGGGGGGGCGGTATACGAGCAGTACTTC
CDR3aa: CSAREVGGGAVYEQYF